One and the same sample provided the 27 T cell receptor beta chains below, sequenced in a study of response to subunit inactivated influenza vaccine. TCRdb re-derived calls from the RT-PCR reads in MiXCR, one entry per CDR3 protein. The sample has roughly 700,000 distinct CDR3 sequences, around 13% seen once; the top ten hold 5.5% to 7%. Sequenced material: PBMCs from blood, taken approximately 15 days before vaccination. The receptors derive from a man aged 50 to 60 who received an inactivated influenza vaccine.

This clonotype was picked up many times. This chain joins TRBV20-1 and TRBJ2-7; D might be TRBD2 (7 bases). Trimming cost V 3 bases and J 2 bases, with 14 bases left between them. From germline, CDR1 is DFQATT and CDR2 SNEGSKA (reference sequence). CDR3 size: 14 residues. For the CDR3, the DNA is TGCAGTGCTAGCGGGGGGCCTTCTACCTACGAGCAGTACTTC. Its translation is CSASGGPSTYEQYF.

Concerning this clonotype itself: The germline gene is not matched at one end of the junction; a read error may be the cause. The chain carries TRBV5-1 and TRBJ2-1, with 10 bases matching TRBD2. The CDR3 runs 14 residues. Germline CDR1 SGHRS, CDR2 YFSETQ. The CDR3 region has the DNA TGCCCCAGCAGCTTGACTAGCGGGCACAATGAGCAGTTCTTC. Translation: CPSSLTSGHNEQFF. Full variable domain (missing parts from reference TRBV5-1 and TRBJ2-1): KAGVTQTPRYLIKTRGQQVTLSCSPISGHRSVSWYQQTPGQGLQFLFEYFSETQRNKGNFPGRFSGRQFSNSRSEMNVSTLELGDSALYLCPSSLTSGHNEQFFGPGTRLTVL.

This clonotype was seen many times. The CDR3 protein is CASSRDGTSQETQYF. As DNA, the CDR3 is TGCGCCAGCAGCCGGGACGGGACTTCCCAAGAGACCCAGTACTTC. The chain links TRBV5-1 to TRBJ2-5; the D gene is possibly TRBD2 (6 bases). In germline, CDR1 is SGHRS, CDR2 YFSETQ. V lost 4 bases and J lost 1, with 14 bases in between. CDR3 size: 15 residues.

The rearrangement uses TRBV5-1 and TRBJ2-1; tentative D call: TRBD1 (5 bases). The CDR3 is 14 amino acids. Per the germline V gene, CDR1 is SGHRS and CDR2 is YFSETQ. Trimming cost V 0 bases and J 8 bases, with 12 bases left between them. CDR3 region: CASSLVGVLDEQFF. CDR3 nucleotides: TGCGCCAGCAGCTTGGTAGGGGTCTTGGATGAGCAGTTCTTC.

The genes are TRBV6-2 or TRBV6-3 and TRBJ2-3, with D perhaps TRBD2 (6 bases). The V end was cut by 5 bases, the J end by 3 bases, with 27 bases between. Germline CDR1 and CDR2: MNHEY and SVGEGT. The CDR3 length is 19 residues. The CDR3 loop reads CASSAGRWNLDQMTDTQYF. CDR3 nucleotides: TGTGCCAGCAGTGCGGGACGATGGAACCTCGATCAAATGACAGATACGCAGTATTTT.

The CDR3 nucleotides read TGTGCCAGCAGGGCCACAGGGTTCGGGGGCTACACCTTC. Translation: CASRATGFGGYTF. The V gene is TRBV6-1, the J gene TRBJ1-2; TRBD1 might be the D (6 bases). CDR3 length: 13 residues. V dropped 6 bases and J dropped 8 bases, with 16 bases sitting between them. Germline CDR1 reads MNHNS; CDR2 reads SASEGT.

This clonotype was counted ten times or more. The chain is built from TRBV5-1 and TRBJ2-3; weak D call: TRBD2 (6 bases). CDR1 SGHRS and CDR2 YFSETQ come from the germline V gene. V lost 4 bases, J lost 1 base, and 13 bases lay in between. The CDR3 totals 15 residues. This CDR3 reads CASSGGSSGTDTQYF. CDR3 in DNA: TGCGCCAGCAGCGGGGGGAGTAGCGGCACAGATACGCAGTATTTT. The whole variable domain, filled in from reference TRBV5-1 and TRBJ2-3, reads KAGVTQTPRYLIKTRGQQVTLSCSPISGHRSVSWYQQTPGQGLQFLFEYFSETQRNKGNFPGRFSGRQFSNSRSEMNVSTLELGDSALYLCASSGGSSGTDTQYFGPGTRLTVL.

This clonotype was picked up many times. The chain uses TRBV20-1 and TRBJ2-7; 7 nucleotides agree with TRBD2. With V trimmed by 4 bases and J by 0 bases, 3 bases remained unmatched. The length of the CDR3 is 13 residues. Germline values: CDR1 DFQATT, CDR2 SNEGSKA (reference sequence). This chain's CDR3 is CSAKGTNSYEQYF. In DNA form, the CDR3 reads TGCAGTGCTAAGGGGACTAACTCCTACGAGCAGTACTTC.

The J gene is TRBJ2-5, the V gene TRBV7-8, with D possibly matching TRBD2 (6 bases). The CDR3 loop spans 16 amino acids. Between the trimmed V and J ends, which lost 3 bases and 1 base, there was a span of 15 bases. CDR1 SGHVS and CDR2 FQNEAQ come from the germline V gene. CDR3 coding DNA: TGTGCCAGCAGCTTTTGGGGCGGGGTCTCCCAAGAGACCCAGTACTTC. Protein product: CASSFWGGVSQETQYF.

The chain carries TRBV15 and TRBJ2-7, with 7 nucleotides matching TRBD1. Trimming at V came to 3 bases and at J to 2 bases, leaving 7 bases not matched to a gene. The length of the CDR3 is 15 residues. The germline CDR1 and CDR2 sequences are LNHNV and YYDKDF (reference sequence). For the CDR3, the DNA is TGTGCCACCAGCAGGAGCCCCGGGACAGCCTACGAGCAGTACTTC. As protein: CATSRSPGTAYEQYF.

The chain is built from TRBV12-3 or TRBV12-4 and TRBJ2-1, with 13 bases identical to TRBD2. Unmatched junction bases numbered 5, after V lost 5 bases and J lost 7 bases. This CDR3 spans 15 amino acids. The CDR3 nucleotides are TGTGCCAGCAGTATACTAGCGGGGGGGCATAATGAGCAGTTCTTC. Translated: CASSILAGGHNEQFF.

The chain employs TRBV5-1 and TRBJ2-7; 11 nucleotides align to TRBD1. V dropped 4 bases and J dropped 2; count of bases not matched to a gene: 5. Looked up from germline, CDR1 is SGHRS and CDR2 is YFSETQ. The CDR3 contains 15 residues. This CDR3 is CASSPEGQGAYEQYF. The CDR3 bases are TGCGCCAGCAGCCCGGAGGGACAGGGGGCCTACGAGCAGTACTTC.

Many counts were recorded for this clonotype. V gene TRBV12-3 or TRBV12-4 combines with J gene TRBJ2-1; tentatively, D is TRBD1 (8 bases). This CDR3 is 16 amino acids long. V shed 5 bases and J shed 5 bases, with 19 bases lying between them. CDR3 in DNA: TGTGCCAGCAGTCCCGAACAGGGGGGGGTGGACAATGAGCAGTTCTTC. It specifies CASSPEQGGVDNEQFF.

This chain joins TRBV11-2 and TRBJ1-1; D not certain. In germline, CDR1 is SGHAT, CDR2 FQNNGV. The CDR3 runs 13 residues. V lost 6 bases to trimming and J lost 3 bases, with 11 bases between them. CDR3 nucleotide sequence: TGTGCCAGCAGTTTCGACACCCACACTGAAGCTTTCTTT. It specifies CASSFDTHTEAFF.

This clonotype was picked up many times. J is TRBJ1-2 and V is TRBV20-1, with no clear D. This CDR3 spans 9 amino acids. V was trimmed by 5 bases and J by 6 bases, leaving 4 bases between them. CDR1 DFQATT and CDR2 SNEGSKA come from the germline V gene (reference sequence). In nucleotides, the CDR3 is TGCAGTGCTCCCCATGGCTACACCTTC. Encoded protein: CSAPHGYTF.

V is TRBV12-3 or TRBV12-4 and J is TRBJ1-2, with 10 bases that match TRBD1. The CDR3 extends over 15 amino acids. With 7 bases clipped from V and 2 bases from J, the junction kept 7 bases outside the gene matches. CDR3 DNA sequence: TGTGCCAGCATTGGCGACAGGGGGCGGAACTATGGCTACACCTTC. Its translation is CASIGDRGRNYGYTF.

The chain is built from TRBV12-3 or TRBV12-4 and TRBJ2-6; weak D call: TRBD1 (5 bases). The CDR3 sequence is 15 residues long. V was cut by 7 bases and J by 3 bases, with 13 bases left in between. The CDR3 DNA is TGTGCCAGCACCATCCAGGGTGTTGGGGCCAACGTCCTGACTTTC. The encoded protein is CASTIQGVGANVLTF.

The chain is built from TRBV20-1 and TRBJ2-1; perhaps TRBD2 as D (6 bases). Germline CDR1 DFQATT, CDR2 SNEGSKA (reference sequence). This CDR3 has 15 amino acids. V was trimmed by 3 bases and J by 7 bases, leaving 19 bases between them. CDR3 nucleotides: TGCAGTGCTAGTTCCTCGAGCCGGGGAGGAAATGAGCAGTTCTTC. Translation gives CSASSSSRGGNEQFF.

The V and J genes are TRBV9 and TRBJ2-7; the match to TRBD2 covers 11 bases. J gave up 3 bases and V 0 bases, and 2 bases lay outside the gene matches. Germline V gene sequence: CDR1 SGDLS, CDR2 YYNGEE. This CDR3 is 15 amino acids long. The CDR3 here is CASSVVAGGDYEQYF. DNA of the CDR3: TGTGCCAGCAGCGTAGTAGCGGGAGGGGACTACGAGCAGTACTTC.

V and J are TRBV28 and TRBJ1-5, with D unclear. The V end lost 7 bases, the J end lost 5 bases, and 6 bases lay between the germline ends. CDR3 size: 11 residues. CDR1 MDHEN and CDR2 SYDVKM come from the germline V gene. The CDR3 DNA sequence: TGTGCCAGCACTTCCCATCAGCCCCAGCATTTT. Its protein is CASTSHQPQHF.

This sequence joins TRBV19 and TRBJ2-6; D is possibly TRBD1 (6 bases). Germline-derived CDR1 and CDR2 are LNHDA and SQIVND (reference sequence). This CDR3 has 20 amino acids. The V end lost 1 base, the J end lost 0 bases, and 19 bases lay between the germline ends. This CDR3 is CASSIGGGFAGFSGANVLTF. The CDR3, as DNA: TGTGCCAGTAGTATAGGTGGGGGCTTCGCTGGCTTCTCTGGGGCCAACGTCCTGACTTTC.

In this sample, this clonotype turned up a few times. V is TRBV24-1 and J is TRBJ2-5, with TRBD1 as a possible D gene (7 bases). The germline gives CDR1 KGHDR, CDR2 SFDVKD. CDR3 size: 17 residues. The V and J ends lost 0 bases and 2 bases respectively, with 15 bases between them. CDR3 residues: CATSDLPGGTEQETQYF. CDR3 DNA: TGTGCCACCAGTGATTTGCCAGGAGGGACAGAACAAGAGACCCAGTACTTC.

The chain is built from TRBV6-5 and TRBJ2-3, with 8 bases fitting TRBD2. The V and J ends lost 0 bases and 1 base, in that order; junction bases with no gene match: 3. Per the germline V gene, CDR1 is MNHEY and CDR2 is SVGAGI. The CDR3 loop spans 16 amino acids. The CDR3 spells CASSYSASGRTDTQYF. CDR3 DNA: TGTGCCAGCAGTTACTCGGCTAGCGGGCGCACAGATACGCAGTATTTT.

To note about this clonotype: One end of the junction fails to match germline, which may point to a read error. The rearrangement uses TRBV20-1 and TRBJ1-4; 10 bases are a match to TRBD1. Per germline, CDR1 DFQATT and CDR2 SNEGSKA (reference sequence). The CDR3 covers 15 residues. CDR3 sequence: CSARDWGTGDEKPFF. In DNA form, the CDR3 reads TGCAGTGCTAGAGATTGGGGGACAGGGGATGAAAAACCGTTTTTT.

The chain is built from TRBV15 and TRBJ2-3; the match to TRBD2 covers 10 bases. CDR1 and CDR2 from the germline V gene are LNHNV and YYDKDF (reference sequence). V gave up 7 bases and J gave up 5 bases; unmatched junction bases: 9. CDR3 length equals 15 residues. The CDR3 DNA sequence: TGTGCCACCACAGCCCTAGCGGGAGAACGAGATACGCAGTATTTT. This codes for CATTALAGERDTQYF.

This clonotype was detected a few times. This chain connects TRBV4-1 to TRBJ2-3; D remains unclear. The CDR3 totals 13 residues. V gave up 0 bases and J gave up 6 bases, with 7 bases separating them. Germline V gene lookup returns CDR1 MGHRA and CDR2 YSYEKL. CDR3 bases: TGCGCCAGCAGCCAAGAAATCATCGATACGCAGTATTTT. Its protein is CASSQEIIDTQYF.

V and J are TRBV28 and TRBJ2-3; 10 nucleotides match TRBD2. The V gene's germline CDR1 is MDHEN and CDR2 SYDVKM. The CDR3 consists of 15 residues. V shed 3 bases and J 7 bases; nucleotides not matched to a gene: 7. The CDR3 nucleotides read TGTGCCAGCAGTTTTGAAGCGGGGGGGCGAAATACGCAGTATTTT. Its translation is CASSFEAGGRNTQYF.